This T cell receptor beta chain originates from a study of cytomegalovirus exposure and HLA in healthy donors. As for the study in general: Per a later analysis, the approximately 690 first-cohort and approximately 120 validation repertoires shared one platform. Overall study findings and caveats: According to the study, about 180 TCR beta chains were cytomegalovirus-associated.

Unmatched junction bases numbered 11, after V lost 1 base and J lost 8 bases. Germline-derived CDR1 and CDR2 are SGHVS and FNYEAQ. This CDR3 is built from 16 residues. Remarks on this clone: Its antigen is undetermined.

The method was immunoSEQ multiplex PCR; TCRdb's version includes in-frame clones alone and lacks a portion of them. The sample has approximately 50,000 clones, 88% seen once. The sample was PBMCs. The J gene is TRBJ1-5, the V gene TRBV7-6, with 7 bases aligning to TRBD1. The clonotype was recovered from a woman in her 30s in good health and CMV-seronegative. The CDR3, as DNA: TGTGCCAGCAGCTTAGAGCCAGGGGGGCCGCTCAAGCCCCAGCATTTT. Translation: CASSLEPGGPLKPQHF.